This paragraph reports one T cell receptor (beta chain). The record originates from a study of blood T cell repertoires in COVID-19. Study-level information: Collection of acute and convalescent COVID-19 samples took place in the United States, Italy and Spain. T cells, B-cell-depleted T cells, or PBMCs provided the cDNA or gDNA that served as material.

CDR3 length: 15 amino acids. V was clipped by 4 bases and J by 4 bases; unmatched bases: 6. In germline, CDR1 is SGHRS, CDR2 YFSETQ. Original processing methods: Reference gene primer amplification yielded estimated nucleated cell counts. The assay was immunoSEQ multiplex PCR, and TCRdb's table has in-frame clones only and misses some. V and J calls plus clone size are reproduced from that table; the DNA served to infer D and trimming. The sample shows about 180,000 clones, roughly 88% of them seen only once. Sequenced sample: peripheral blood. The origin of this receptor is a young woman with acute or convalescent COVID-19. The rearrangement links TRBV5-1 to TRBJ2-1; 9 bases are a match to TRBD1. The CDR3 nucleotides are TGCGCCAGCAGCAACGGCGGGACAGGGTACAATGAGCAGTTCTTC. As protein: CASSNGGTGYNEQFF.